A single sample gave rise to the 29 T cell receptor beta chains below, sequenced in a study of metastatic and nonmetastatic thyroid tumors. TCRdb re-analyzed the PCR reads using MiXCR. The data show some 84,000 clones, over 8.5% seen once. Patients had received no treatment of any kind before thyroid surgery. The sample consisted of blood. These receptors were obtained from a female donor with papillary thyroid cancer or a benign thyroid nodule (not recorded which). Some clones in this sample may be carry-over from other donors' samples.

There are a few counts of this clone. The chain joins TRBV5-6 to TRBJ1-1, with D perhaps matching TRBD1 (5 bases). The V and J ends lost 2 bases and 0 bases respectively, with 14 bases between them. This CDR3 is built from 16 residues. CDR1 is SGHDT and CDR2 is YYEEEE in the germline V gene. For the CDR3, the DNA is TGTGCCAGCAGCTTCTTTGGGGGTTTCCTGAACACTGAAGCTTTCTTT. It encodes CASSFFGGFLNTEAFF.

This clone came up many times. The chain couples TRBV10-2 to TRBJ1-2; no firm D call. The CDR3 has 12 amino acids. V was cut by 8 bases and J by 8 bases, with 15 bases left in between. Germline CDR1 reads WSHSY; CDR2 reads SAAADI. The CDR3 loop reads CASEGVVEGYTF. CDR3 coding DNA: TGCGCCAGCGAGGGCGTGGTAGAAGGCTACACCTTC.

A word on this clone: It may be a read error: a sequence one base away is much more abundant. The chain has TRBV28 and TRBJ2-1, with TRBD1 matching 9 bases. This CDR3 spans 14 amino acids. J was trimmed by 8 bases and V by 9 bases; bases with no gene match: 11. Germline V gene lookup returns CDR1 MDHEN and CDR2 SYDVKM. Here the CDR3 DNA reads TGTGCCAGTGAAACAGGGGGCAAAGCGGATGAGCAGTTCTTC. It translates to CASETGGKADEQFF.

About this clone itself: A read error may explain this, as a much larger clone is one base away. V and J are TRBV19 and TRBJ1-1; 9 bases fit TRBD1. The germline V gene encodes CDR1 LNHDA and CDR2 SQIVND (reference sequence). V trimming: 5 bases; J trimming: 12 bases; junction bases outside the gene matches: 10. This CDR3 is 13 amino acids long. The CDR3 loop is CASSPEWTGEPFF. CDR3 coding DNA: TGTGCCAGTAGTCCTGAATGGACAGGGGAACCTTTCTTT.

This clone came up many times. The rearrangement uses TRBV27 and TRBJ1-4, with 7 bases fitting TRBD1. The V gene end was trimmed by 2 bases and the J gene end by 10 bases; junction bases not matched to a gene: 7. Germline V gene sequence: CDR1 MNHEY, CDR2 SMNVEV (reference sequence). The CDR3 covers 14 residues. This CDR3 reads CASSLDRVGGKLFF. The CDR3 DNA reads TGTGCCAGCAGTTTAGACAGGGTTGGCGGAAAACTGTTTTTT.

This clone was found many times. The chain links TRBV2 to TRBJ2-7, with TRBD2 identical over 11 bases. The CDR3 consists of 15 residues. Germline CDR1 SNHLY, CDR2 FYNNEI. V dropped 0 bases and J dropped 3; count of bases not matched to a gene: 1. CDR3 nucleotides: TGTGCCAGCAGTGAAGCTAGCGGGGGGGGCTACGAGCAGTACTTC. Translating it yields CASSEASGGGYEQYF.

Concerning this clone itself: Possible read error: a much larger clone is one base away. The chain couples TRBV6-2 or TRBV6-3 to TRBJ1-5, with no clear D. CDR3 length: 13 residues. The germline V gene has CDR1 MNHEY and CDR2 SVGEGT. The V gene lost 0 bases and the J gene lost 6 bases, with 6 bases spanning the gap. The CDR3 reads CASSYSSGQPQHF. The CDR3 region has the DNA TGTGCCAGCAGTTACTCGAGTGGTCAGCCCCAGCATTTT.

This clone has a count of ten or more. This chain connects TRBV14 to TRBJ1-6, with D uncertain. The V gene's germline CDR1 is SGHDN and CDR2 FVKESK. The CDR3 totals 14 residues. The CDR3 protein is CARRRPLYGSPLHF. The CDR3 DNA reads TGTGCGAGAAGGCGGCCTCTTTATGGGTCACCCCTCCACTTT. Filled out from reference TRBV14 and TRBJ1-6, the complete variable domain reads EAGVTQFPSHSVIEKGQTVTLRCDPISGHDNLYWYRRVMGKEIKFLLHFVKESKQDESGMPNNRFLAERTGGTYSTLKVQPAELEDSGVYFCARRRPLYGSPLHFGNGTRLTVT.

This clone has just a few counts. The rearrangement joins TRBV25-1 to TRBJ1-2; D is perhaps TRBD1 (5 bases). CDR3 length: 16 residues. Between the trimmed V and J ends, which lost 3 bases and 3 bases, there was a span of 17 bases. Germline V CDR1 and CDR2: MGHDK, SYGVNS. For the CDR3, the DNA is TGTGCCAGCAGTGATTCCCAGGGTTTGGGGTACTATGGCTACACCTTC. This gives the protein CASSDSQGLGYYGYTF.

Many counts were recorded for this clone. The chain has TRBV5-4 and TRBJ2-7; D is unclear. Trimming removed 0 bases from V and 2 bases from J, with 3 bases in between. CDR1 and CDR2 from the germline V gene are SGHNT and YYREEE (reference sequence). The CDR3 length is 12 residues. The CDR3 is CASSLGTYEQYF. CDR3 nucleotides: TGTGCCAGCAGCTTGGGCACCTACGAGCAGTACTTC.

In this sample, this clone turned up many times. The V gene is TRBV12-5, the J gene TRBJ2-2; 9 bases map to TRBD2. The CDR3 has 16 amino acids. Germline V CDR1 and CDR2: LGHNT, FRNRAP. Trimming at V came to 0 bases and at J to 6 bases, leaving 5 bases not matched to a gene. CDR3 sequence reads: CASGLVDTSGPGELFF. CDR3 coding DNA: TGTGCTAGTGGTTTGGTCGATACTAGCGGGCCCGGGGAGCTGTTTTTT.

This clone came up a few times. This may come from a read error, since a much larger clone is one base off. This chain links TRBV12-3 or TRBV12-4 with TRBJ1-3, with D maybe TRBD1 (5 bases). The CDR3 covers 14 residues. CDR3 sequence: CASSLGRGGNTIHF. In DNA, the CDR3 is TGTGCCAGCAGTTTAGGGAGGGGTGGAAACACCATACATTTT.

DNA for the CDR3: TGCAGTGCTGTAGCGGGGGGGCCCTACGAGCAGTACTTC. Translation: CSAVAGGPYEQYF. This chain uses TRBV20-1 with TRBJ2-7, with 11 bases that match TRBD2. V trimming: 5 bases; J trimming: 2 bases; junction bases outside the gene matches: 2. Per the germline V gene, CDR1 is DFQATT and CDR2 is SNEGSKA (reference sequence). The CDR3 is made up of 13 amino acids.

This clone was counted a few times. The rearrangement joins TRBV7-9 to TRBJ2-6; D is unclear. Germline CDR1 is SEHNR and CDR2 is FQNEAQ (reference sequence). The CDR3 consists of 15 residues. The germline V and J ends were trimmed by 2 bases and 0 bases, with 5 bases remaining between them. CDR3 residues: CASSLSDSGANVLTF. The CDR3 DNA follows: TGTGCCAGCAGCTTATCGGACTCTGGGGCCAACGTCCTGACTTTC.

This clone was seen at least ten times. The CDR3 protein is CASSRPGQGLETQYF. CDR3 bases: TGTGCCAGTAGTAGACCGGGACAGGGTCTAGAGACCCAGTACTTC. The chain uses TRBV19 and TRBJ2-5; TRBD1 agrees at 9 bases. The CDR3 loop spans 15 amino acids. Germline CDR1 is LNHDA and CDR2 is SQIVND (reference sequence). Trimming at V came to 4 bases and at J to 4 bases, leaving 7 bases not matched to a gene.

The table lists this clone with many counts. This chain joins TRBV5-1 and TRBJ2-5; 10 nucleotides match TRBD1. The CDR3 spans 15 residues. V shed 7 bases and J 4 bases; nucleotides not matched to a gene: 10. Per germline, CDR1 SGHRS and CDR2 YFSETQ. The chain's CDR3 is CASSTGQGIGETQYF. DNA of the CDR3: TGCGCCAGCTCAACGGGACAGGGGATTGGAGAGACCCAGTACTTC.

Ten or more counts support this clone. The chain couples TRBV7-7 to TRBJ2-7; tentative D call: TRBD1 (5 bases). The V and J ends lost 5 bases and 1 base respectively, with 18 bases between them. This CDR3 spans 16 amino acids. Germline lookup yields CDR1 SSHAT and CDR2 FNYEAQ (reference sequence). The CDR3 is CASSQGSQGQSYEQYF. The CDR3 nucleotides are TGTGCCAGCAGCCAAGGATCGCAGGGCCAGTCCTACGAGCAGTACTTC.

This clone has a count of ten or more. The J gene is TRBJ2-3, the V gene TRBV24-1; 12 bases fit TRBD2. Per the germline V gene, CDR1 is KGHDR and CDR2 is SFDVKD. This CDR3 contains 16 residues. The V gene end was trimmed by 4 bases and the J gene end by 6 bases; junction bases not matched to a gene: 7. CDR3 sequence: CATSDPSGGAQDTQYF. CDR3 in DNA: TGTGCCACCAGTGACCCTAGCGGGGGGGCGCAGGATACGCAGTATTTT.

This clone was seen at least ten times. The chain has TRBV5-6 and TRBJ1-1; D unclear. V was clipped by 0 bases and J by 1 base, with 4 bases between them. The germline V gene has CDR1 SGHDT and CDR2 YYEEEE. The CDR3 sequence is 13 residues long. CDR3 region: CASSLDRNTEAFF. CDR3 sequence (DNA): TGTGCCAGCAGCTTGGACAGGAACACTGAAGCTTTCTTT.

At least ten counts were recorded for this clone. The gene calls are TRBV10-3 and TRBJ2-5, with D hard to call. CDR3 length: 13 amino acids. Germline loops: CDR1 ENHRY, CDR2 SYGVKD. V dropped 3 bases and J dropped 11 bases, with 16 bases sitting between them. CDR3 DNA sequence: TGTGCCATCAGTGACGGAACGGACGCAAAACAGTACTTC. Its protein is CAISDGTDAKQYF.

Comment on this clone: This may be a read error, as it is one base from a much larger clone. The V and J genes are TRBV7-2 and TRBJ2-5, with a tentative D call TRBD2 (5 bases). This CDR3 is 13 amino acids long. CDR1 is SGHTA and CDR2 is FQGNSA in the germline V gene. The germline V and J ends were trimmed by 5 bases and 9 bases, with 16 bases remaining between them. The chain's CDR3 is CASSGDYQKAQYF. The CDR3 DNA sequence: TGTGCCAGCAGCGGAGACTATCAAAAGGCCCAGTACTTC.

This clone was detected ten times or more. The rearrangement joins TRBV12-3 or TRBV12-4 to TRBJ2-4; 7 nucleotides align to TRBD1. The V and J ends lost 0 bases and 1 base, in that order; junction bases with no gene match: 3. This CDR3 contains 16 residues. In DNA, the CDR3 is TGTGCCAGCAGTTTAGCGCACAGGGGTGCCAAAAACATTCAGTACTTC. As protein: CASSLAHRGAKNIQYF.

Note on this clone: A read error is possible here, since a much larger clone lies one base away. The chain employs TRBV4-2 and TRBJ2-7; the D gene could be TRBD1 or TRBD2 (5 bases each). From germline, CDR1 is LGHNA and CDR2 YNFKEQ. The length of the CDR3 is 15 residues. The CDR3 DNA follows: TGTGCCAGCAGCCAAGATGGGGACGGAACCTACGGGCAGTACTTC. Its translation: CASSQDGDGTYGQYF.

In this sample, this clone turned up many times. V is TRBV4-2 and J is TRBJ2-7, with 10 nucleotides matching TRBD2. V lost 0 bases to trimming and J lost 4 bases; unmatched junction nucleotides: 6. This CDR3 has 16 residues. Germline CDR1 is LGHNA and CDR2 is YNFKEQ. CDR3 sequence reads: CASSQDDASGGYEQYF. The CDR3 DNA follows: TGTGCCAGCAGCCAAGATGATGCTAGCGGGGGATACGAGCAGTACTTC.

This clone was observed at least ten times. The V gene is TRBV20-1, the J gene TRBJ1-2, with TRBD1 matching 12 bases. Germline V gives CDR1 DFQATT, CDR2 SNEGSKA (reference sequence). V shed 0 bases and J 6 bases; nucleotides not matched to a gene: 8. This CDR3 is built from 16 residues. The CDR3 region is CSARERDRGQMDGYTF. The CDR3 coding sequence is TGCAGTGCTAGAGAAAGGGACAGGGGGCAGATGGATGGCTACACCTTC.

This clone occurred a few times. With a much larger clone just one base away, this may be a read error. J is TRBJ1-2 and V is TRBV19; D is undetermined. CDR1 is LNHDA, CDR2 SQIVND, per germline (reference sequence). The CDR3 is 12 residues long. The CDR3 nucleotides are TGTGCCGGTAGTCTGGGGAACTATGGCTACACCTTC. As protein: CAGSLGNYGYTF.

This clone was counted at least ten times. An end of the junction differs from the germline gene, which may be a read error. The chain couples TRBV30 to TRBJ2-7; D perhaps matches TRBD1 (6 bases). In germline, CDR1 is GTSNPN, CDR2 SVGIG (reference sequence). CDR3 length: 11 residues. The CDR3 nucleotides are TGTGCCTGGTTTTCTGCAGGGGCCGTCCGCTTC. This codes for CAWFSAGAVRF.

In this sample, this clone turned up many times. The V and J genes are TRBV3-1 and TRBJ1-4; TRBD1 is a possible D gene (5 bases). CDR1 and CDR2 from the germline V gene are LGHDT and YNNKEL (reference sequence). The CDR3 is made up of 17 amino acids. V gave up 1 base and J gave up 8 bases, with 20 bases separating them. This CDR3 reads CASSQGIGQGGREKLFF. The DNA for the CDR3 is TGTGCCAGCAGCCAAGGGATAGGGCAGGGAGGAAGGGAAAAACTGTTTTTT. Together with reference TRBV3-1 and TRBJ1-4, the CDR3 gives the full variable domain: DTAVSQTPKYLVTQMGNDKSIKCEQNLGHDTMYWYKQDSKKFLKIMFSYNNKELIINETVPNRFSPKSPDKAHLNLHINSLELGDSAVYFCASSQGIGQGGREKLFFGSGTQLSVL.

The chain combines TRBV28 with TRBJ1-2; TRBD1 matches 8 bases. This CDR3 has 14 amino acids. Losses at the gene ends were 5 bases for V and 4 bases for J; bases not matched to a gene: 6. Germline CDR1 is MDHEN and CDR2 is SYDVKM. CDR3 loop: CASSTGQGRYGYTF. CDR3 in DNA: TGTGCCAGCAGTACAGGACAGGGACGCTATGGCTACACCTTC.